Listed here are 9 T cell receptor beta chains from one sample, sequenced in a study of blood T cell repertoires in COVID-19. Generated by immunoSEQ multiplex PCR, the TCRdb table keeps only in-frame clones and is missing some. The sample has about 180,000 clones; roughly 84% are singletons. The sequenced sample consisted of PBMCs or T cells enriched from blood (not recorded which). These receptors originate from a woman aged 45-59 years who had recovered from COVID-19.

Written as DNA, the CDR3 is TGTGCCAGCAGCCGGGACTACCGCAAATGGGAGACCCAGTACTTC. Translated, it gives CASSRDYRKWETQYF. V usage is TRBV5-5 and J usage is TRBJ2-5, with TRBD2 matching 7 bases. The length of the CDR3 is 15 residues. In germline, CDR1 is SGHKS, CDR2 YYEKEE (reference sequence). Trimming removed 4 bases from V and 5 bases from J; junction bases left unmatched: 11.

CDR3 sequence (DNA): TGTGCCAGCAGCTTAGGGGGCGGGGGAACCCTAAGAGAGCAGTACTTC. As protein: CASSLGGGGTLREQYF. This sequence joins TRBV7-8 and TRBJ2-7; 7 bases align to TRBD2. Germline-derived CDR1 and CDR2 are SGHVS and FQNEAQ. CDR3 length: 16 amino acids. With V trimmed by 1 base and J by 7 bases, 13 bases remained unmatched.

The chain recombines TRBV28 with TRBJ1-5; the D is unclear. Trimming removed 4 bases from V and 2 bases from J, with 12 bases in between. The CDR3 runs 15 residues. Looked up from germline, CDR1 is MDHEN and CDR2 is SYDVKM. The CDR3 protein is CASSSPRGGNQPQHF. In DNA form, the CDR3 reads TGTGCCAGCAGTTCCCCGCGGGGTGGCAATCAGCCCCAGCATTTT.

CDR3 nucleotide sequence: TGTGCCAGCAGTTTAAAGGGCACGGCTAGCGGGAGGGCCGTACTAGAGACCCAGTACTTC. The encoded protein is CASSLKGTASGRAVLETQYF. The gene calls are TRBV27 and TRBJ2-5, with 12 bases lining up with TRBD2. Germline-derived CDR1 and CDR2 are MNHEY and SMNVEV (reference sequence). The CDR3 is 20 residues long. V was pared by 2 bases and J by 4 bases, with 17 bases of the junction left unmatched.

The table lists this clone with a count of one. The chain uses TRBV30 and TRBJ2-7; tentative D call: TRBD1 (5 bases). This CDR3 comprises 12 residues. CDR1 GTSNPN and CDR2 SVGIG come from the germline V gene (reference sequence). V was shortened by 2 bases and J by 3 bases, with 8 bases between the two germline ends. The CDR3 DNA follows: TGTGCCTGGAGTCCCACAGGCTACGAGCAGTACTTC. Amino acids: CAWSPTGYEQYF.

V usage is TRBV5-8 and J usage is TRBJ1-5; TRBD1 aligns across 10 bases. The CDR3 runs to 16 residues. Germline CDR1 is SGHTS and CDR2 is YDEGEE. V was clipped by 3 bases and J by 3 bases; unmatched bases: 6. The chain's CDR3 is CASSSGQGTFNQPQHF. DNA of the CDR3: TGTGCCAGCAGCTCGGGACAGGGGACTTTCAATCAGCCCCAGCATTTT.

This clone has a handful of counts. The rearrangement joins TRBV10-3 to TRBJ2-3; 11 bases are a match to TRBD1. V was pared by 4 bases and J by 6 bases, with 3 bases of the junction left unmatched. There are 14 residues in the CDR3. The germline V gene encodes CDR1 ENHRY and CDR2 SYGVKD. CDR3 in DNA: TGTGCCATCAGTGGGACAGGGGGCTCGGATACGCAGTATTTT. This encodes CAISGTGGSDTQYF.

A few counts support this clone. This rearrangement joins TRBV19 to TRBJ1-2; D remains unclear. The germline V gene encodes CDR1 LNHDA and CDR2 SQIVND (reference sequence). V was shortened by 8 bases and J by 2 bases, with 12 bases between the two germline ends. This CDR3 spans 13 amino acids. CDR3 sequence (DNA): TGTGCCAGTGGTTCCGCAGGAAACTATGGCTACACCTTC. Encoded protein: CASGSAGNYGYTF. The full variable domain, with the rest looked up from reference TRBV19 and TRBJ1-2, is DGGITQSPKYLFRKEGQNVTLSCEQNLNHDAMYWYRQDPGQGLRLIYYSQIVNDFQKGDIAEGYSVSREKKESFPLTVTSAQKNPTAFYLCASGSAGNYGYTFGSGTRLTVV.

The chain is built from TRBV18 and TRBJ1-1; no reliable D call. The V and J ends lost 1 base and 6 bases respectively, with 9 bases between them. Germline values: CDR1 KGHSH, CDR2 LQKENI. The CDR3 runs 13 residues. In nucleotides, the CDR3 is TGTGCCAGCTCACCACTCGACGCGGCTGAAGCTTTCTTT. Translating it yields CASSPLDAAEAFF.